This T cell receptor (beta chain) stems from a study of blood T cell repertoires in COVID-19. About the study: The origin of the acute and convalescent COVID-19 samples was the United States, Italy and Spain. T cells, B-cell-depleted T cells, or PBMCs supplied cDNA or gDNA.

Per the authors' pipeline: It was from reference gene primer amplification that nucleated cell counts were estimated. The repertoire was sequenced with immunoSEQ multiplex PCR; TCRdb's copy has only in-frame clones and lacks some. The DNA gave D and trimming, while V, J and clone size come from that table. The profile shows about 310,000 clones, approximately 89% of them singletons. Sequences were obtained from peripheral blood. The receptor's source is a woman aged 45 to 65 who had recovered from COVID-19.

This CDR3 reads CASSYRQGAVTPLHF. Here the CDR3 DNA reads TGTGCCAGCAGCTACCGACAGGGGGCGGTAACACCCCTCCACTTT. The chain combines TRBV6-6 with TRBJ1-6; 10 nucleotides match TRBD1. Germline V gene sequence: CDR1 MNHNY, CDR2 SVGAGI (reference sequence). The CDR3 contains 15 residues. Losses at the gene ends were 6 bases for V and 11 bases for J; bases not matched to a gene: 10.